This TCR beta chain was captured by sequencing in a study of blood T cell repertoires in COVID-19. Across the whole study: Both acute and convalescent COVID-19 samples were obtained from the United States, Italy and Spain. Sample material is recorded as cDNA or gDNA derived from T cells, B-cell-depleted T cells, or PBMCs.

There are 14 residues in the CDR3. Germline assignment: CDR1 ENHRY and CDR2 SYGVKD. Germline trimming cut 4 bases from V and 7 bases from J; bases unmatched to any gene: 7. Authors' data handling: The authors estimated nucleated cell counts from reference gene primer amplification. Sequencing used immunoSEQ multiplex PCR; TCRdb keeps in-frame clones, though not all of them. V and J calls and clone size are as listed in that table; D and trimming were resolved from the DNA. The sample lists 120,000 to 150,000 clones, more than 80% occurring once. Sequenced material: peripheral blood. The chain carries TRBV10-3 and TRBJ2-7, with 10 bases matching TRBD2. The clonotype comes from a woman aged 55-70 years with active COVID-19. CDR3 sequence: CAISVQREGLEQYF. DNA for the CDR3: TGTGCCATCAGTGTTCAGCGGGAGGGCTTAGAGCAGTACTTC.